This entry lists 31 T cell receptor beta chains sequenced from one sample in a study of T cell repertoires in aging, cancer and after chemotherapy. Rearranged V-D-J TRB sequences were amplified with a mixed TRB-A/B primer pool. TCRdb re-called the multiplex PCR reads through MiXCR, storing one row per CDR3 protein. The sample lists 10,000 to 15,000 distinct CDR3 sequences; roughly a quarter were seen once. Amplification of TCR beta used genomic DNA extracted from peripheral blood. The sequenced material came from blood. The receptors were sampled from a human donor with a blood cancer.

Points on this clonotype: The germline gene is not matched at one end of the junction; a read error may be the cause. The chain joins TRBV5-6 to TRBJ1-1; perhaps TRBD1 as D (5 bases). The CDR3 extends over 13 amino acids. Germline-derived CDR1 and CDR2 are SGHDT and YYEEEE. Here the CDR3 reads CASSLQGETEAFF. The CDR3 nucleotides read TGCGCCAGCAGCTTGCAGGGTGAGACTGAAGCTTTCTTT.

In this sample, this clonotype turned up once. The chain joins TRBV27 to TRBJ2-5; 11 positions agree with TRBD2. The length of the CDR3 is 15 residues. Germline values: CDR1 MNHEY, CDR2 SMNVEV (reference sequence). Trimming took 3 bases from V and 1 from J; bases not matched to a gene: 1. The CDR3 region is CASSLLAGGQETQYF. CDR3 nucleotide sequence: TGTGCCAGCAGTTTGCTAGCGGGGGGCCAAGAGACCCAGTACTTC.

Ten or more counts support this clonotype. This chain links TRBV5-5 with TRBJ1-2, with 7 bases aligning to TRBD1. The CDR3 length is 12 residues. With 4 bases clipped from V and 4 bases from J, the junction kept 1 base outside the gene matches. Germline V lookup: CDR1 SGHKS, CDR2 YYEKEE (reference sequence). Here the CDR3 reads CASSGTVYGYTF. The CDR3 DNA follows: TGTGCCAGCAGCGGGACAGTCTATGGCTACACCTTC.

At least ten counts were recorded for this clonotype. The CDR3 spells CASSLIGDPGYTF. CDR3 DNA sequence: TGTGCCAGCAGTTTAATAGGGGACCCTGGCTACACCTTC. The rearrangement uses TRBV27 and TRBJ1-2; TRBD1 might be the D (5 bases). This CDR3 contains 13 residues. The germline CDR1 and CDR2 sequences are MNHEY and SMNVEV (reference sequence). V was shortened by 2 bases and J by 7 bases, with 11 bases between the two germline ends.

The V and J genes are TRBV12-3 or TRBV12-4 and TRBJ2-5; TRBD1 matches at 10 bases. The CDR3 consists of 18 residues. V shed 5 bases, J shed 4 bases, and the junction held 16 bases outside the gene matches. CDR3 DNA: TGTGCCAGCAGTCTACGCTACCTGGGACAGGGGTTCCGAGAGACCCAGTACTTC. It is translated as CASSLRYLGQGFRETQYF.

Regarding this clonotype: A read error may be the cause here, since a much bigger clone is one base away. The chain employs TRBV7-6 and TRBJ2-7; D gene ambiguous. There are 13 residues in the CDR3. V was trimmed by 5 bases and J by 3 bases, leaving 11 bases between them. The germline V gene encodes CDR1 SGHVS and CDR2 FNYEAQ. As DNA, the CDR3 is TGTGCCAGCAGCCCCGAACCCCACTACGAGCAGTACGTC. Protein: CASSPEPHYEQYV.

V and J are TRBV6-4 and TRBJ1-1; D uncertain. Germline loops: CDR1 MRHNA, CDR2 SNTAGT. The CDR3 is made up of 14 amino acids. V was trimmed by 5 bases and J by 5 bases, leaving 15 bases between them. The chain's CDR3 is CASSLDVESTEAFF. CDR3 coding DNA: TGTGCCAGCAGTCTCGACGTAGAAAGTACTGAAGCTTTCTTT.

V is TRBV19 and J is TRBJ1-5, with 8 bases fitting TRBD1. J was trimmed by 1 base and V by 7 bases; bases with no gene match: 6. The CDR3 runs 15 residues. Germline V CDR1 and CDR2: LNHDA, SQIVND (reference sequence). The CDR3 protein is CASNSGGGSNQPQHF. The CDR3, as DNA: TGTGCCAGTAATTCAGGGGGCGGGAGCAATCAGCCCCAGCATTTT.

The CDR3 sequence is CASSRGTGREQYV. CDR3 nucleotide sequence: TGTGCCAGCTCGCGCGGGACAGGGAGAGAGCAGTACGTC. The chain combines TRBV18 with TRBJ2-7; 9 nucleotides match TRBD1. Trimming cost V 6 bases and J 7 bases; bases outside gene matches: 7. Germline V gives CDR1 KGHSH, CDR2 LQKENI. The CDR3 sequence is 13 residues long.

The chain is built from TRBV20-1 and TRBJ2-5; D possibly corresponds to TRBD2 (5 bases). The CDR3 covers 13 residues. V was cut by 4 bases and J by 4 bases, with 13 bases left in between. The germline V gene encodes CDR1 DFQATT and CDR2 SNEGSKA (reference sequence). The CDR3 region is CSAKLASRETQYF. The CDR3, as DNA: TGCAGTGCTAAGCTTGCTAGCAGAGAGACCCAGTACTTC.

CDR3 amino acids: CASSYSTTVEAFF. For the CDR3, the DNA is TGTGCCAGCAGTTACTCTACGACAGTTGAAGCTTTCTTT. The chain couples TRBV6-5 to TRBJ1-1; D is perhaps TRBD1 (5 bases). Germline lookup yields CDR1 MNHEY and CDR2 SVGAGI. This CDR3 is built from 13 residues. V was pared by 0 bases and J by 7 bases, with 9 bases between.

This clonotype was recorded a few times. The chain uses TRBV4-2 and TRBJ2-7; D is uncertain. V shed 1 base and J shed 4 bases, with 11 bases lying between them. The CDR3 has 14 residues. Germline CDR1 and CDR2: LGHNA and YNFKEQ. The CDR3 is CASSQAWASYEQYF. The CDR3 DNA reads as TGTGCCAGCAGCCAAGCTTGGGCGTCGTACGAGCAGTACTTC.

The rearrangement uses TRBV10-3 and TRBJ1-5; weak D call: TRBD1 (5 bases). The CDR3 sequence is 13 residues long. The germline V gene encodes CDR1 ENHRY and CDR2 SYGVKD. The V end lost 1 base, the J end lost 7 bases, and 8 bases lay between the germline ends. The CDR3 protein is CAISEFAGQPQHF. CDR3 nucleotides: TGTGCCATCAGTGAGTTTGCAGGGCAGCCCCAGCATTTT.

V usage is TRBV20-1 and J usage is TRBJ1-2, with TRBD1 as a possible D gene (6 bases). The CDR3 spans 10 residues. Germline V gene sequence: CDR1 DFQATT, CDR2 SNEGSKA (reference sequence). CDR3 in DNA: TGCAGCACAGGGTATACTGGCTACACCTTC. This encodes CSTGYTGYTF.

The chain carries TRBV5-1 and TRBJ2-4, with D possibly being TRBD2 (5 bases). V was shortened by 1 base and J by 13 bases, with 15 bases between the two germline ends. Germline CDR1 is SGHRS and CDR2 is YFSETQ. CDR3 length: 13 residues. The CDR3 DNA sequence: TGCGCCAGCAGCTTGCTCGGGGAACAGACACAGTACTTC. Translated: CASSLLGEQTQYF.

This clonotype is classed as medium-sized. This chain uses TRBV19 with TRBJ2-1; 7 nucleotides agree with TRBD2. Trimming removed 7 bases from V and 4 bases from J; junction bases left unmatched: 10. This CDR3 spans 15 amino acids. Germline V CDR1 and CDR2: LNHDA, SQIVND (reference sequence). CDR3 protein: CASNPLGGGYNEQFF. In DNA, the CDR3 is TGTGCCAGTAACCCTTTGGGCGGGGGATACAATGAGCAGTTCTTC.

V is TRBV12-3 or TRBV12-4 and J is TRBJ1-2; no definite D call. There are 14 residues in the CDR3. Trimming took off 1 base at V and 2 bases at J, with 8 bases between the two ends. CDR3 protein: CASSLDARNYGYTF. The CDR3 nucleotides are TGTGCCAGCAGTTTAGACGCCAGGAACTATGGCTACACCTTC.

This clonotype came up many times. The gene calls are TRBV27 and TRBJ2-7; D might be TRBD1 (5 bases). The V end lost 4 bases, the J end lost 0 bases, and 13 bases lay between the germline ends. Germline-derived CDR1 and CDR2 are MNHEY and SMNVEV (reference sequence). The CDR3 runs 15 residues. The CDR3 loop reads CASSSVGALSYEQYF. The CDR3 DNA sequence: TGTGCCAGCAGTTCCGTAGGGGCCCTCTCCTACGAGCAGTACTTC.

This clonotype is medium-sized within its sample. This sequence joins TRBV6-5 and TRBJ2-7, with 8 bases aligning to TRBD1. CDR3 length: 20 amino acids. J lost 9 bases, V lost 0 bases, and 25 bases had no gene match. CDR1 is MNHEY and CDR2 is SVGAGI in the germline V gene. This chain's CDR3 is CASSYSIWQGAQGEPSVQYF. The CDR3 bases are TGTGCCAGCAGTTACTCGATTTGGCAGGGGGCCCAGGGGGAACCGAGCGTGCAGTACTTC.

This chain connects TRBV7-6 to TRBJ2-7, with 10 bases lining up with TRBD1. Germline V gene sequence: CDR1 SGHVS, CDR2 FNYEAQ. The ends lost 0 bases at V and 4 bases at J; junction bases unmatched: 3. The CDR3 extends over 15 amino acids. DNA of the CDR3: TGTGCCAGCAGCTTAGCCGGGACAGGGGCTTACGAGCAGTACTTC. Translated: CASSLAGTGAYEQYF.

The V call is TRBV29-1, the J call TRBJ2-1; 9 bases map to TRBD2. The junction had 10 bases not matched to a gene; V was cut back by 4 bases and J by 6 bases. The CDR3 spans 15 residues. From germline, CDR1 is SQVTM and CDR2 ANQGSEA. CDR3 in amino acids: CSVGWASGTRNEQFF. The CDR3 DNA is TGCAGCGTTGGGTGGGCTAGCGGGACTCGCAATGAGCAGTTCTTC.

This clonotype was detected a few times. J is TRBJ2-3 and V is TRBV12-3 or TRBV12-4; D not certain. The CDR3 loop spans 11 amino acids. V was cut by 6 bases and J by 2 bases, with 3 bases left in between. CDR3 amino acids: CASRITDTQYF. CDR3 nucleotide sequence: TGTGCCAGCAGGATCACAGATACGCAGTATTTT.

This chain's CDR3 is CASSGRGGGVPPYEQYV. The DNA for the CDR3 is TGTGCCAGCAGTGGGCGGGGCGGGGGGGTTCCCCCCTACGAGCAGTACGTC. This chain connects TRBV6-2 or TRBV6-3 to TRBJ2-7; the match to TRBD2 covers 9 bases. With V trimmed by 5 bases and J by 2 bases, 13 bases remained unmatched. CDR3 length: 17 amino acids. Germline assignment: CDR1 MNHEY and CDR2 SVGEGT.

This clonotype is categorized as medium-sized. V and J are TRBV29-1 and TRBJ1-1; possible D gene TRBD1, 5 bases. Deletions cut 6 bases from V and 0 bases from J, with 14 bases between. The CDR3 loop spans 14 amino acids. Germline V gene data show CDR1 as SQVTM and CDR2 as ANQGSEA. This CDR3 is CSVPLGPLNTEAFF. CDR3 coding DNA: TGCAGCGTGCCGTTGGGACCTCTGAACACTGAAGCTTTCTTT. Complete variable domain (other parts from reference TRBV29-1 and TRBJ1-1): SAVISQKPSRDICQRGTSLTIQCQVDSQVTMMFWYRQQPGQSLTLIATANQGSEATYESGFVIDKFPISRPNLTFSTLTVSNMSPEDSSIYLCSVPLGPLNTEAFFGQGTRLTVV.

This sequence joins TRBV20-1 and TRBJ2-1, with 8 bases lining up with TRBD2. Trimming removed 0 bases from V and 5 bases from J; junction bases left unmatched: 3. Germline V CDR1 and CDR2: DFQATT, SNEGSKA (reference sequence). This CDR3 region has 14 residues. CDR3 loop: CSARESGRDNEQFF. CDR3 DNA: TGCAGTGCTAGAGAGAGCGGGAGAGACAATGAGCAGTTCTTC.

This clonotype was detected only a few times. The V call is TRBV7-9, the J call TRBJ1-1; D is perhaps TRBD1 (5 bases). In germline, CDR1 is SEHNR, CDR2 FQNEAQ (reference sequence). The CDR3 runs to 17 residues. V was clipped by 5 bases and J by 1 base, with 20 bases between them. The CDR3 coding sequence is TGTGCCAGCAGCGGATCAGTTGACAGACCGTCGAACACTGAAGCTTTCTTT. Translation gives CASSGSVDRPSNTEAFF.

In its sample, this clonotype is medium-sized. The rearrangement uses TRBV27 and TRBJ2-1; possibly TRBD1 for D (5 bases). Trimming removed 6 bases from V and 5 bases from J, with 14 bases in between. This CDR3 is built from 14 residues. The V gene's germline CDR1 is MNHEY and CDR2 SMNVEV (reference sequence). CDR3 residues: CASSRRDRNNEQFF. CDR3 nucleotide sequence: TGTGCCAGCAGCCGACGTGACAGAAACAATGAGCAGTTCTTC.

This clonotype was seen many times. The genes are TRBV6-2 or TRBV6-3 and TRBJ1-2, with 7 positions matching TRBD1. CDR3 length: 16 residues. Germline CDR1 reads MNHEY; CDR2 reads SVGEGT. V lost 2 bases, J lost 3 bases, and 9 bases stayed unmatched. DNA for the CDR3: TGTGCCAGCAGTTACAGTATCCTGGGACAGCACTATGGCTACACCTTC. Translation gives CASSYSILGQHYGYTF.

This clonotype was picked up many times. The V gene is TRBV18, the J gene TRBJ1-5; 8 nucleotides align to TRBD1. Germline values: CDR1 KGHSH, CDR2 LQKENI. This CDR3 has 15 residues. The J segment lost 5 bases and the V segment lost 3 bases, leaving 6 bases of the junction unmatched. This chain's CDR3 is CASSPGQGNHQPQHF. In DNA form, the CDR3 reads TGTGCCAGCTCACCCGGACAGGGAAACCATCAGCCCCAGCATTTT.

By proportion, this clonotype is medium-sized. This rearrangement joins TRBV29-1 to TRBJ2-2, with D uncertain. This CDR3 contains 11 residues. The germline V and J ends were trimmed by 5 bases and 8 bases, with 9 bases remaining between them. Germline CDR1 and CDR2: SQVTM and ANQGSEA. The DNA for the CDR3 is TGCAGCGTTCCTTACTCGGGGGAGCTGTTTTTT. It specifies CSVPYSGELFF.

This clonotype was seen more than once but under ten times. The chain is built from TRBV6-5 and TRBJ1-1; weak D call: TRBD1 (5 bases). The CDR3 is made up of 15 amino acids. Germline CDR1 MNHEY, CDR2 SVGAGI. V was trimmed by 5 bases and J by 4 bases, leaving 17 bases between them. In nucleotides, the CDR3 is TGTGCCAGCAGTGTCTCGGTGGGTGGGGCCACTGAAGCTTTCTTT. Amino acids: CASSVSVGGATEAFF.